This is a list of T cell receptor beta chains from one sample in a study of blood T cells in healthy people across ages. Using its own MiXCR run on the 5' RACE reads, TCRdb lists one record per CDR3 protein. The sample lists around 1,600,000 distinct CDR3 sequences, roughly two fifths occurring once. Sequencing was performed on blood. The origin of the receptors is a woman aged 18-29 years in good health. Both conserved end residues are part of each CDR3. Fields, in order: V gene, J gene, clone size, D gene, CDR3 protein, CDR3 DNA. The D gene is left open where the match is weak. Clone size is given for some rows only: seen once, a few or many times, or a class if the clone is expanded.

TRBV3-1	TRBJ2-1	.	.	CASSQRAVYNEQFF	TGTGCCAGCAGCCAACGTGCCGTCTACAATGAGCAGTTCTTC
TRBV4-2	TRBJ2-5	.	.	CASSQESGARPGTQYF	TGTGCCAGCAGCCAAGAAAGCGGAGCCCGGCCGGGGACCCAGTACTTC
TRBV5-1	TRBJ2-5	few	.	CASTTIIGETQYF	TGCGCCAGCACCACGATAATCGGGGAGACCCAGTACTTC
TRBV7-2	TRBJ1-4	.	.	CASSLATTVNEKLFF	TGTGCCAGCAGCTTAGCCACGACAGTAAATGAAAAACTGTTTTTT
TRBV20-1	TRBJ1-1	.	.	CSARERRPEAFF	TGCAGTGCTAGAGAACGGAGGCCCGAAGCTTTCTTT
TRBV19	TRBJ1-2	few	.	CASSTLRRGSDYGYTF	TGTGCCAGTAGTACTCTACGACGCGGTTCGGACTATGGCTACACCTTC
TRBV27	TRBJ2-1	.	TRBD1	CASSATGGREQFF	TGTGCCAGCAGTGCGACAGGGGGCAGGGAGCAGTTCTTC
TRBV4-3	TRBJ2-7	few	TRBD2	CASSFGLAGSSYEQYF	TGCGCCAGCAGCTTTGGACTAGCGGGGAGCTCCTACGAGCAGTACTTC
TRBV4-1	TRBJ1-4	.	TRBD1	CASSISGSLGGPNEKLFF	TGCGCCAGCAGCATATCGGGATCCCTAGGGGGCCCTAATGAAAAACTGTTTTTT
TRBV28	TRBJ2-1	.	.	CASSLRGTYSYNEQFF	TGTGCCAGCAGTTTAAGGGGGACCTATTCCTACAATGAGCAGTTCTTC
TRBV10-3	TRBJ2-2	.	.	CAISTPDSTTGELFF	TGTGCCATCAGCACCCCCGACAGTACCACCGGGGAGCTGTTTTTT
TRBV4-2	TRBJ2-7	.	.	CASSNRGGNEQYF	TGTGCCAGCAGCAACAGGGGGGGCAACGAGCAGTACTTC
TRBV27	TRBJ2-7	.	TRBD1	CAISNRGRLNEQYF	TGTGCCATTTCGAACAGGGGGCGCCTCAATGAGCAGTACTTC
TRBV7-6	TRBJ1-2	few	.	CASSPPPVGAYGYTF	TGTGCCAGCAGCCCGCCACCGGTAGGGGCCTATGGCTACACCTTC
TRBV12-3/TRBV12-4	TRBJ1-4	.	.	CASSDTGWAGRKKLFF	TGTGCCAGCAGTGACACAGGGTGGGCGGGAAGGAAAAAACTGTTTTTT
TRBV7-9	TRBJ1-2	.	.	CACSLGDYGYTF	TGTGCCTGCAGCTTAGGTGACTATGGCTACACCTTC
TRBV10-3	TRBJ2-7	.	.	CATQQTYEQYF	TGTGCCACACAGCAGACCTACGAGCAGTACTTC
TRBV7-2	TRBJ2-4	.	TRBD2	CASSSDSGVAKNIQYF	TGTGCCAGCAGCTCCGATAGCGGGGTAGCCAAAAACATTCAGTACTTC
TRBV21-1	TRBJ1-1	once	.	CASSKEWPEAFF	TGTGCCAGCAGCAAAGAGTGGCCCGAAGCTTTCTTT
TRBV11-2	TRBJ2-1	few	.	CASSLGVRRFSYNEQFF	TGTGCCAGCAGCTTAGGGGTGAGAAGATTCTCCTACAATGAGCAGTTCTTC
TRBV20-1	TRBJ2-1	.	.	CSAGEKLQGYNEQFF	TGCAGTGCTGGAGAAAAACTCCAAGGGTACAATGAGCAGTTCTTC
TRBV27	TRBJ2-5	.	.	CASSSYPLVTGNEQYF	TGTGCCAGCAGTTCTTATCCCCTTGTTACGGGCAATGAGCAGTACTTC
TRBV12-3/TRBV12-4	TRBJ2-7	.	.	CASSSPNYEQYF	TGTGCCAGCAGTTCCCCTAACTACGAGCAGTACTTC
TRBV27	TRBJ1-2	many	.	CASSFAANYGYTF	TGTGCCAGCAGCTTTGCAGCTAACTATGGCTACACCTTC
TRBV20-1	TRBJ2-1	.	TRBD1	CSAPDRTSYNEQFF	TGCAGTGCTCCGGACAGGACCAGCTACAATGAGCAGTTCTTC
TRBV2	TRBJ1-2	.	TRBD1	CASREGQGGGHTF	TGTGCCAGCAGGGAGGGACAGGGGGGCGGCCACACCTTC
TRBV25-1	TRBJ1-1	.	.	CTSSEGGATEAFF	TGTACCAGCAGTGAAGGGGGGGCCACTGAAGCTTTCTTT
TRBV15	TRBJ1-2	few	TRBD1	CATSRDLGQGSRTF	TGTGCCACCAGCAGAGATTTGGGACAGGGATCTCGCACCTTC
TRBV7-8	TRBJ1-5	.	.	CASSLVGSRQPQHF	TGTGCCAGCAGCTTAGTAGGGTCTAGGCAGCCCCAGCATTTT
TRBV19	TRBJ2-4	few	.	CASSIEGDFPAKNIQYF	TGTGCCAGTAGTATAGAGGGGGACTTCCCAGCCAAAAACATTCAGTACTTC
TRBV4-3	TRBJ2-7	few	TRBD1	CASSHTGGQGYEQYF	TGCGCCAGCAGCCACACCGGGGGACAGGGCTACGAGCAGTACTTC
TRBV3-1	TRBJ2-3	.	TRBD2	CASGLAGTQYF	TGTGCCAGCGGACTAGCAGGTACGCAGTATTTT
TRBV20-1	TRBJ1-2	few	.	CSARDRLRPGNYGYTF	TGCAGTGCTAGAGATCGTCTACGTCCAGGAAACTATGGCTACACCTTC
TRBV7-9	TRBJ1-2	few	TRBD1	CASRYTTLTGGQPNYGYTF	TGTGCCAGCAGGTACACAACTCTGACAGGGGGCCAACCTAACTATGGCTACACCTTC
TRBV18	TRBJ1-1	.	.	CASSPRQGSIEAFF	TGTGCCAGCTCACCTCGCCAAGGGTCGATTGAAGCTTTCTTT
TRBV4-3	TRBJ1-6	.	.	CASSQQGPNSPLHF	TGCGCCAGCAGCCAACAGGGGCCTAATTCACCCCTCCACTTT
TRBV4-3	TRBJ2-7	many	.	CASSQADPYEQYF	TGCGCCAGCAGCCAAGCGGACCCCTACGAGCAGTACTTC
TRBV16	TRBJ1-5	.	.	CASSLRASNQPQHF	TGTGCCAGCAGCCTCCGGGCTTCCAATCAGCCCCAGCATTTT
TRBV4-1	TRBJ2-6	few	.	CASSQDPPESSGANVLTF	TGCGCCAGCAGCCAAGACCCGCCAGAGAGCTCTGGGGCCAACGTCCTGACTTTC
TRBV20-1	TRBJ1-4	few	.	CSARDLRNEKLFF	TGCAGTGCTAGAGATCTACGTAATGAAAAACTGTTTTTT